Each of the 29 T cell receptor beta chains below was sequenced from the same sample in a study of cytomegalovirus exposure and HLA in healthy donors. Primers: 60 Vbeta forward and 13 Jbeta reverse. Clones were read by immunoSEQ multiplex PCR, and TCRdb kept only the in-frame ones, dropping some. This sample has roughly 190,000 clones, with 81% found just once. Specimen: PBMCs. Every receptor here comes from a man between 40 and 49 years old in good health and CMV-seropositive.

Only a few counts were recorded for this clone. V gene TRBV6-5 combines with J gene TRBJ2-5; 7 bases align to TRBD2. The junction had 9 bases not matched to a gene; V was cut back by 1 base and J by 4 bases. The CDR3 has 16 amino acids. The germline V gene has CDR1 MNHEY and CDR2 SVGAGI. The CDR3 DNA reads as TGTGCCAGCAGTTACTATCTCCGCGGGGGTAGAGAGACCCAGTACTTC. This sequence encodes CASSYYLRGGRETQYF.

The chain has TRBV5-1 and TRBJ1-4; 7 bases match TRBD1. Germline V gives CDR1 SGHRS, CDR2 YFSETQ. V was clipped by 4 bases and J by 3 bases; unmatched bases: 9. The CDR3 is made up of 16 amino acids. In DNA form, the CDR3 reads TGCGCCAGCAGCCCAGACAGGGCAGCGGCTAATGAAAAACTGTTTTTT. It encodes CASSPDRAAANEKLFF.

CDR3 loop: CASSLEGQHNQPQHF. The CDR3, as DNA: TGCGCCAGCAGCTTGGAGGGACAGCACAATCAGCCCCAGCATTTT. V is TRBV5-1 and J is TRBJ1-5, with 7 nucleotides matching TRBD1. V lost 0 bases, J lost 3 bases, and 3 bases stayed unmatched. CDR3 size: 15 residues. CDR1 is SGHRS and CDR2 is YFSETQ in the germline V gene.

This sequence joins TRBV7-6 and TRBJ1-5; tentatively, D is TRBD1 (6 bases). V dropped 4 bases and J dropped 6 bases, with 13 bases sitting between them. Germline V gives CDR1 SGHVS, CDR2 FNYEAQ. This CDR3 is built from 14 residues. CDR3 loop: CASSSQGKGQPQHF. Written as DNA, the CDR3 is TGTGCCAGCAGCTCCCAGGGGAAGGGTCAGCCCCAGCATTTT.

The CDR3 is CASSSGLLLTDTQYF. Here the CDR3 DNA reads TGCGCCAGCAGCTCGGGACTTCTCCTCACAGATACGCAGTATTTT. The gene calls are TRBV5-1 and TRBJ2-3, with a weak D call TRBD2 (6 bases). Trimming shortened V by 3 bases and J by 2 bases, and 13 bases separated the two germline ends. Looked up from germline, CDR1 is SGHRS and CDR2 is YFSETQ. The CDR3 is 15 residues long.

V usage is TRBV5-1 and J usage is TRBJ2-7, with a weak D call TRBD1 (6 bases). Trimming took off 4 bases at V and 1 base at J, with 12 bases between the two ends. The CDR3 spans 14 residues. Germline values: CDR1 SGHRS, CDR2 YFSETQ. The CDR3 protein is CASSLQGRSYEQYF. CDR3 sequence (DNA): TGCGCCAGCAGCCTACAGGGTAGGTCCTACGAGCAGTACTTC.

The chain couples TRBV6-1 to TRBJ2-3; perhaps TRBD2 as D (7 bases). V shed 1 base and J shed 5 bases, with 16 bases lying between them. Germline values: CDR1 MNHNS, CDR2 SASEGT. This CDR3 has 16 residues. CDR3: CASSEGWGGLGDTQYF. The CDR3 region has the DNA TGTGCCAGCAGTGAAGGGTGGGGGGGCCTTGGAGATACGCAGTATTTT.

The chain uses TRBV5-6 and TRBJ2-7, with a tentative D call TRBD1 (6 bases). The V and J ends lost 2 bases and 5 bases respectively, with 17 bases between them. CDR1 SGHDT and CDR2 YYEEEE come from the germline V gene. This CDR3 has 15 amino acids. The DNA of the CDR3 is TGTGCCAGCAGCTTATTGGACAGAAGGTTCCACGAGCAGTACTTC. It is translated as CASSLLDRRFHEQYF. Filled out from reference TRBV5-6 and TRBJ2-7, the complete variable domain reads DAGVTQSPTHLIKTRGQQVTLRCSPKSGHDTVSWYQQALGQGPQFIFQYYEEEERQRGNFPDRFSGHQFPNYSSELNVNALLLGDSALYLCASSLLDRRFHEQYFGPGTRLTVT.

The CDR3 here is CATSAQHDQPQHF. The CDR3 DNA reads as TGTGCCACCAGTGCTCAACATGATCAGCCCCAGCATTTT. The chain couples TRBV15 to TRBJ1-5; D is ambiguous. The V end lost 6 bases, the J end lost 5 bases, and 11 bases lay between the germline ends. From germline, CDR1 is LNHNV and CDR2 YYDKDF (reference sequence). This CDR3 is 13 amino acids long.

For this clone: Other nucleotide sequences in the sample specify the same CDR3. The rearrangement joins TRBV7-2 to TRBJ2-7; 7 positions match TRBD1. Looked up from germline, CDR1 is SGHTA and CDR2 is FQGNSA. The V gene end was trimmed by 4 bases and the J gene end by 2 bases; junction bases not matched to a gene: 8. CDR3 size: 15 residues. DNA for the CDR3: TGTGCCAGCAGCTCTCAGGGACAGTCAACCTACGAGCAGTACTTC. Its protein product is CASSSQGQSTYEQYF.

This chain joins TRBV11-2 and TRBJ2-1, with a possible D match to TRBD2 (6 bases). The germline gives CDR1 SGHAT, CDR2 FQNNGV. V was shortened by 1 base and J by 0 bases, with 10 bases between the two germline ends. The CDR3 runs to 16 residues. Written as DNA, the CDR3 is TGTGCCAGCAGCTTAGGAGGTAGCGGCTCCTACAATGAGCAGTTCTTC. It yields the protein CASSLGGSGSYNEQFF.

This chain links TRBV7-9 with TRBJ2-5; TRBD2 agrees at 7 bases. Germline values: CDR1 SEHNR, CDR2 FQNEAQ (reference sequence). V was pared by 4 bases and J by 1 base, with 9 bases of the junction left unmatched. CDR3 length: 16 residues. CDR3 sequence reads: CASSSGTGGTQETQYF. The CDR3 coding sequence is TGTGCCAGCAGCTCGGGGACCGGGGGGACCCAAGAGACCCAGTACTTC.

This chain uses TRBV4-1 with TRBJ2-7; the D gene is possibly TRBD1 (5 bases). CDR1 and CDR2 (germline): MGHRA, YSYEKL. The V end was cut by 0 bases, the J end by 1 base, with 10 bases between. The CDR3 extends over 15 amino acids. The CDR3 region has the DNA TGCGCCAGCAGCCAAGATCAGGGTAGGTCCTACGAGCAGTACTTC. It is translated as CASSQDQGRSYEQYF.

V gene TRBV28 combines with J gene TRBJ1-3, with D unresolved. The CDR3 has 14 amino acids. The germline V and J ends were trimmed by 6 bases and 0 bases, with 9 bases remaining between them. The germline CDR1 and CDR2 sequences are MDHEN and SYDVKM. The CDR3, as DNA: TGTGCCAGCAGAATACAGTTCTCTGGAAACACCATATATTTT. Translation: CASRIQFSGNTIYF. The whole variable domain, remainder taken from reference TRBV28 and TRBJ1-3, is DVKVTQSSRYLVKRTGEKVFLECVQDMDHENMFWYRQDPGLGLRLIYFSYDVKMKEKGDIPEGYSVSREKKERFSLILESASTNQTSMYLCASRIQFSGNTIYFGEGSWLTVV.

DNA for the CDR3: TGTGCCTGGAGTGTCGGACTAGCGGGCACCGGGGAGCTGTTTTTT. It specifies CAWSVGLAGTGELFF. The V call is TRBV30, the J call TRBJ2-2; 11 bases are shared with TRBD2. The germline CDR1 and CDR2 sequences are GTSNPN and SVGIG (reference sequence). This CDR3 contains 15 residues. J gave up 4 bases and V 0 bases, and 1 base lay outside the gene matches.

This chain connects TRBV5-1 to TRBJ2-4; weak D call: TRBD1 (5 bases). The CDR3 extends over 15 amino acids. V lost 0 bases, J lost 2 bases, and 9 bases lay in between. Germline CDR1 and CDR2: SGHRS and YFSETQ. For the CDR3, the DNA is TGCGCCAGCAGCTTGGATCAGGGCACCAAAAACATTCAGTACTTC. This translates into CASSLDQGTKNIQYF.

This clone has just one count. V usage is TRBV7-2 and J usage is TRBJ2-1, with 9 positions matching TRBD2. J was trimmed by 0 bases and V by 5 bases; bases with no gene match: 14. The CDR3 consists of 19 residues. Germline CDR1 is SGHTA and CDR2 is FQGNSA. CDR3 amino acids: CASSPRGLALGSSYNEQFF. DNA for the CDR3: TGTGCCAGCAGCCCAAGGGGACTAGCCCTCGGTAGCTCCTACAATGAGCAGTTCTTC.

The rearrangement joins TRBV28 to TRBJ2-7; the D gene is possibly TRBD1 (6 bases). The CDR3 covers 14 residues. V dropped 3 bases and J dropped 4 bases, with 13 bases sitting between them. CDR1 and CDR2 (germline): MDHEN, SYDVKM. The CDR3: CASSLATGFYEQYF. The CDR3 coding sequence is TGTGCCAGCAGTTTGGCTACAGGGTTTTACGAGCAGTACTTC.

The chain couples TRBV6-1 to TRBJ1-5, with D possibly TRBD1 on 5 matching bases. Germline CDR1 MNHNS, CDR2 SASEGT. This CDR3 has 19 residues. V was clipped by 3 bases and J by 0 bases, with 21 bases between them. The CDR3: CASSDKAGIQVTSNQPQHF. CDR3 sequence (DNA): TGTGCCAGCAGTGACAAGGCGGGAATACAGGTTACTAGCAATCAGCCCCAGCATTTT.

The chain couples TRBV18 to TRBJ2-5; D not resolved. Germline CDR1 reads KGHSH; CDR2 reads LQKENI. V was clipped by 8 bases and J by 1 base, with 14 bases between them. The CDR3 loop spans 14 amino acids. DNA of the CDR3: TGTGCCAGCCTCGCGGTGAGAGCCCAAGAGACCCAGTACTTC. It codes for CASLAVRAQETQYF.

The J gene is TRBJ2-3, the V gene TRBV29-1, with 7 bases that match TRBD2. V lost 4 bases, J lost 6 bases, and 7 bases stayed unmatched. The CDR3 contains 13 residues. The germline gives CDR1 SQVTM, CDR2 ANQGSEA. Here the CDR3 reads CSVAASGGDTQYF. The CDR3 region has the DNA TGCAGCGTTGCGGCTAGCGGTGGTGATACGCAGTATTTT.

The chain uses TRBV7-9 and TRBJ2-7; a weak D match, TRBD1 (6 bases). This CDR3 has 14 residues. Germline V CDR1 and CDR2: SEHNR, FQNEAQ (reference sequence). Trimming removed 1 base at V and 4 bases at J, with 11 bases between. CDR3 DNA sequence: TGTGCCAGCAGCTTAGGGCAGGGGTATTACGAGCAGTACTTC. This translates into CASSLGQGYYEQYF. The full variable domain, with the rest looked up from reference TRBV7-9 and TRBJ2-7, is DTGVSQNPRHKITKRGQNVTFRCDPISEHNRLYWYRQTLGQGPEFLTYFQNEAQLEKSRLLSDRFSAERPKGSFSTLEIQRTEQGDSAMYLCASSLGQGYYEQYFGPGTRLTVT.

J is TRBJ1-1 and V is TRBV5-4; the match to TRBD1 covers 7 bases. The CDR3 loop spans 15 amino acids. In germline, CDR1 is SGHNT, CDR2 YYREEE (reference sequence). V lost 1 base, J lost 4 bases, and 7 bases stayed unmatched. The CDR3 DNA is TGTGCCAGCAGCTTGAAGGGGGCGCGTAGCACTGAAGCTTTCTTT. It translates to CASSLKGARSTEAFF.

This chain connects TRBV4-2 to TRBJ2-3; TRBD1 is a possible D gene (6 bases). V was shortened by 1 base and J by 0 bases, with 8 bases between the two germline ends. The CDR3 loop spans 15 amino acids. Germline V gives CDR1 LGHNA, CDR2 YNFKEQ. CDR3 DNA sequence: TGTGCCAGCAGCCAAGGGACAGCCAGCACAGATACGCAGTATTTT. Residues: CASSQGTASTDTQYF.

This sequence joins TRBV7-2 and TRBJ2-5; 10 bases align to TRBD2. Trimming at V came to 4 bases and at J to 5 bases, leaving 1 base not matched to a gene. Germline CDR1 is SGHTA and CDR2 is FQGNSA. The CDR3 sequence is 13 residues long. The CDR3 DNA sequence: TGTGCCAGCAGCTCTAGCGGGGGTGAGACCCAGTACTTC. It encodes CASSSSGGETQYF.

The rearrangement links TRBV6-1 to TRBJ1-2, with 11 bases aligning to TRBD1. Trimming took 8 bases from V and 3 from J; bases not matched to a gene: 8. Germline-derived CDR1 and CDR2 are MNHNS and SASEGT. The CDR3 sequence is 15 residues long. The CDR3 bases are TGTGCCAGCCGGACAGGGGGCAACGGGGACTATGGCTACACCTTC. It specifies CASRTGGNGDYGYTF.

The rearrangement uses TRBV29-1 and TRBJ2-1; D gene uncertain. V gave up 2 bases and J gave up 0 bases, with 8 bases separating them. CDR1 SQVTM and CDR2 ANQGSEA come from the germline V gene. This CDR3 is built from 14 residues. The CDR3 sequence: CSVELASSYNEQFF. The CDR3 nucleotides are TGCAGCGTTGAACTGGCCAGCTCCTACAATGAGCAGTTCTTC.

This chain connects TRBV5-4 to TRBJ2-7, with D perhaps matching TRBD2 (6 bases). The CDR3 is 14 amino acids. The germline V gene has CDR1 SGHNT and CDR2 YYREEE (reference sequence). V lost 2 bases and J 0 bases, leaving 9 bases between the germline ends. CDR3 in DNA: TGTGCCAGCAGCTTTGGCGGGGCCTCCTACGAGCAGTACTTC. Amino acids: CASSFGGASYEQYF.

The gene calls are TRBV5-8 and TRBJ2-5; TRBD2 aligns across 12 bases. V shed 4 bases and J 4 bases; nucleotides not matched to a gene: 14. CDR3 size: 18 residues. Germline CDR1 is SGHTS and CDR2 is YDEGEE. The CDR3 bases are TGTGCCAGCAGCCCCGGGACAGGACCGGGACTAGCGGGAGAGACCCAGTACTTC. Its protein product is CASSPGTGPGLAGETQYF.